These T cell receptor beta chains were read from a single sample in a study of OX40 agonist ivuxolimab in advanced cancers. Generated by immunoSEQ multiplex PCR, the TCRdb table keeps only in-frame clones and is missing some. The sample gives tens of thousands of clones, under 95% of which show up once; roughly 10% is in the top ten. The specimen comprised CD4+ or CD8+ T cells sorted from blood, sampled in a trial of the OX40 agonist ivuxolimab. These TCRs come from an adult with an advanced solid tumor such as melanoma, head and neck, liver or kidney cancer. Both conserved end residues are part of each CDR3. The order of the fields is D gene, V gene, J gene, clone size, CDR3 protein. A D gene is named only where the DNA matches it firmly. Size is omitted from some rows. Given values are once, few, many or a class for expanded clones.

d_call: NA; v_call: TRBV25-1; j_call: TRBJ2-3; clone_size: few; cdr3_aa: CASSEYRGSSTDTQYF
d_call: NA; v_call: TRBV7-6; j_call: TRBJ2-7; clone_size: NA; cdr3_aa: CASSQLPLGYNASYEQYF
d_call: NA; v_call: TRBV11-2; j_call: TRBJ1-1; clone_size: NA; cdr3_aa: CASSLEGPTEAFF
d_call: TRBD2; v_call: TRBV27; j_call: TRBJ2-2; clone_size: NA; cdr3_aa: CASSALLAGGTGELFF
d_call: NA; v_call: TRBV5-6; j_call: TRBJ2-1; clone_size: NA; cdr3_aa: CASSRPVTGTYNEQFF
d_call: TRBD2; v_call: TRBV7-9; j_call: TRBJ2-7; clone_size: NA; cdr3_aa: CASSPTSGRYEQYF
d_call: NA; v_call: TRBV27; j_call: TRBJ1-2; clone_size: NA; cdr3_aa: CASSLSTQLHGYTF
d_call: NA; v_call: TRBV7-9; j_call: TRBJ2-7; clone_size: few; cdr3_aa: CASSLMGTHLEQYF
d_call: NA; v_call: TRBV4-1; j_call: TRBJ1-6; clone_size: NA; cdr3_aa: CASSQVEGRNSPLHF
d_call: NA; v_call: TRBV21-1; j_call: TRBJ2-1; clone_size: NA; cdr3_aa: CASSKVGGQSSYNEQFF
d_call: NA; v_call: TRBV7-6; j_call: TRBJ1-1; clone_size: NA; cdr3_aa: CASSLTIGGDEAFF
d_call: NA; v_call: TRBV4-3; j_call: TRBJ2-3; clone_size: NA; cdr3_aa: CASSSDGDLVDTQYF
d_call: NA; v_call: TRBV19; j_call: TRBJ2-7; clone_size: NA; cdr3_aa: CASSPHLDASYEQYF
d_call: NA; v_call: TRBV4-1; j_call: TRBJ2-1; clone_size: NA; cdr3_aa: CASSLDASSYNEQFF
d_call: NA; v_call: TRBV29-1; j_call: TRBJ2-7; clone_size: NA; cdr3_aa: CSGRLAGTYEQYF
d_call: TRBD1; v_call: TRBV29-1; j_call: TRBJ2-7; clone_size: NA; cdr3_aa: CSVEDDRGAGYEQYF
d_call: NA; v_call: TRBV13; j_call: TRBJ1-2; clone_size: NA; cdr3_aa: CASSLENGYTF
d_call: TRBD2; v_call: TRBV10-2; j_call: TRBJ2-1; clone_size: NA; cdr3_aa: CASSERGDYNEQFF
d_call: TRBD2; v_call: TRBV19; j_call: TRBJ2-3; clone_size: NA; cdr3_aa: CASSAGTSGGTSTDTQYF
d_call: TRBD1; v_call: TRBV5-8; j_call: TRBJ2-7; clone_size: NA; cdr3_aa: CASPARDRPSYEQYF
d_call: TRBD1; v_call: TRBV27; j_call: TRBJ2-1; clone_size: NA; cdr3_aa: CASSPYQTGFLANNEQFF
d_call: TRBD2; v_call: TRBV5-6; j_call: TRBJ2-7; clone_size: NA; cdr3_aa: CASSPEVASGGLYEQYF
d_call: NA; v_call: TRBV21-1; j_call: TRBJ1-5; clone_size: NA; cdr3_aa: CASSKAPGCNQPQHF
d_call: TRBD1; v_call: TRBV5-1; j_call: TRBJ2-1; clone_size: NA; cdr3_aa: CASNVAGGNEQFF
d_call: TRBD1; v_call: TRBV4-1; j_call: TRBJ2-7; clone_size: once; cdr3_aa: CASSPKTGGSYEQYF
d_call: TRBD1; v_call: TRBV5-6; j_call: TRBJ1-2; clone_size: NA; cdr3_aa: CASSFPPPTGGRYGYTF
d_call: TRBD1; v_call: TRBV11-2; j_call: TRBJ2-7; clone_size: NA; cdr3_aa: CASSSRDRGLPYEQYF
d_call: NA; v_call: TRBV4-3; j_call: TRBJ1-2; clone_size: NA; cdr3_aa: CASSQDRSNYGYTF
d_call: TRBD1; v_call: TRBV7-9; j_call: TRBJ2-7; clone_size: few; cdr3_aa: CASSLPTGGSSYEQYF
d_call: NA; v_call: TRBV29-1; j_call: TRBJ2-7; clone_size: NA; cdr3_aa: CSVGSGGNEQYF
d_call: NA; v_call: TRBV5-1; j_call: TRBJ2-3; clone_size: NA; cdr3_aa: CASSLVSSTDTQYF
d_call: TRBD2; v_call: TRBV7-6; j_call: TRBJ2-7; clone_size: NA; cdr3_aa: CASSFSGGAYEQYF
d_call: NA; v_call: TRBV14; j_call: TRBJ1-5; clone_size: NA; cdr3_aa: CASSQVAKGTNQPQHF
d_call: NA; v_call: TRBV7-8; j_call: TRBJ1-1; clone_size: NA; cdr3_aa: CASSEGGWTEAFF
d_call: NA; v_call: TRBV12-5; j_call: TRBJ1-5; clone_size: NA; cdr3_aa: CASGLARNQPQHF
d_call: NA; v_call: TRBV6-5; j_call: TRBJ1-1; clone_size: NA; cdr3_aa: CASRAGVGTEAFF
d_call: NA; v_call: TRBV4-2; j_call: TRBJ1-1; clone_size: NA; cdr3_aa: CASSHEGGLDTEAFF
d_call: TRBD1; v_call: TRBV19; j_call: TRBJ1-4; clone_size: NA; cdr3_aa: CASSPGQGHEKLFF
d_call: TRBD1; v_call: TRBV27; j_call: TRBJ2-7; clone_size: NA; cdr3_aa: CASRPGQFVDSYEQYF
d_call: NA; v_call: TRBV6-4; j_call: TRBJ2-1; clone_size: NA; cdr3_aa: CASSDSPKSSYNEQFF
d_call: NA; v_call: TRBV5-1; j_call: TRBJ2-7; clone_size: NA; cdr3_aa: CASSLGGHEQYF
d_call: TRBD1; v_call: TRBV2; j_call: TRBJ1-6; clone_size: NA; cdr3_aa: CASRRDSYLNSPLHF
d_call: TRBD2; v_call: TRBV4-1; j_call: TRBJ2-1; clone_size: once; cdr3_aa: CASSHLSGYSYNEQFF
d_call: NA; v_call: TRBV7-9; j_call: TRBJ2-3; clone_size: NA; cdr3_aa: CASSLVLPVDTQYF
d_call: TRBD1; v_call: TRBV5-4; j_call: TRBJ2-7; clone_size: NA; cdr3_aa: CASSSFSQGAHEQYF
d_call: NA; v_call: TRBV13; j_call: TRBJ1-2; clone_size: once; cdr3_aa: CASSSWGVRYGYTF
d_call: TRBD2; v_call: TRBV9; j_call: TRBJ2-2; clone_size: NA; cdr3_aa: CASSTTSGGVNTGELFF
d_call: NA; v_call: TRBV10-1; j_call: TRBJ2-3; clone_size: NA; cdr3_aa: CASSDSASTDTQYF
d_call: NA; v_call: TRBV19; j_call: TRBJ1-5; clone_size: NA; cdr3_aa: CASRIQTAPNQPQHF